This TCR beta chain is from a study of cytomegalovirus exposure and HLA in healthy donors. From the approximately 110-subject validation cohort, which was separate from the approximately 670-subject first cohort, the donors were drawn. The method was immunoSEQ multiplex PCR; TCRdb's version includes in-frame clones alone and lacks a portion of them. The data show approximately 300,000 clones, about 85% seen once. Points from the study as a whole: High specificity and sensitivity for cytomegalovirus status were reported for the classifier. A subsequent analysis found that TCR clusters from the first cohort also tended to co-occur in the 110 or so validation repertoires, with 90% to 95% of cluster scores above 0. The listing of 150 to 200 TCR beta chains classed them as cytomegalovirus-associated.

Concerning this clone: Its antigen is undetermined.

This CDR3 region has 12 residues. Germline V lookup: CDR1 MNHEY, CDR2 SMNVEV (reference sequence). Germline trimming cut 11 bases from V and 6 bases from J; bases unmatched to any gene: 6. The TCR was taken from a woman in her 30s in good health and CMV-seropositive. Sequenced input: PBMCs. The rearrangement joins TRBV27 to TRBJ1-2; 10 nucleotides align to TRBD1. The CDR3 is CAARQGAHGYTF. As DNA, the CDR3 is TGTGCCGCCCGACAGGGGGCGCATGGCTACACCTTC.